This T cell receptor (beta chain) is from a study of neurological immune-mediated disorders. Turning to the study itself: Disease course was recorded as relapsing-remitting for some 31 and secondary progressive for about 9% of the 34 multiple sclerosis patients. Whole-study results and caveats: While HTLV-1-associated myelopathy showed the greatest TCR clonal expansion, multiple sclerosis showed the least, falling below healthy controls.

2 million PBMCs stored at -80 C were the source of the unsorted libraries. By 5'RACE with 10-nucleotide random UMIs, the cDNA was made. TCRdb fed the 5' RACE reads into MiXCR, producing one record per CDR3 protein. The sample yields tens of thousands of distinct CDR3 sequences, just over 2.5% seen once. The table lists this clonotype with many counts. Its antigen is not identified. This CDR3 is 15 amino acids long. Trimming took off 2 bases at V and 0 bases at J, with 8 bases between the two ends. CDR1 is MDHEN and CDR2 is SYDVKM in the germline V gene. The TCR originated in a woman aged 30 to 39 with multiple sclerosis. The gene calls are TRBV28 and TRBJ2-1; D is uncertain. Sequenced: PBMCs. CDR3 sequence (DNA): TGTGCCAGCAGTTTAGGTTCAGTCTCCTACAATGAGCAGTTCTTC. Its protein product is CASSLGSVSYNEQFF.